This T cell receptor beta chain is drawn from a study of T-cell memory formation after mild COVID-19. Study-wide background: Across donors, TCR clusters were largely donor specific. Findings and caveats of the study: Cross-reactive memory seemingly joined, as some responding clones were found in pre-infection memory.

Between the trimmed V and J ends, which lost 5 bases and 0 bases, there was a span of 16 bases. This CDR3 is 16 amino acids long. Germline V gene data show CDR1 as MNHEY and CDR2 as SVGAGI. cDNA libraries for TCR alpha and TCR beta, carrying sample barcodes and UMIs, came from 5'RACE with constant-segment primers. TCRdb ran MiXCR on the 5' RACE reads and lists one entry per CDR3 protein. The sample holds 300,000 to 400,000 distinct CDR3 sequences, 25% to 30% seen once. A note on this clonotype: Its target is not known.

Sequencing was performed on PBMCs or a T cell subset sorted from them (not recorded which). The chain is built from TRBV6-5 and TRBJ1-1; tentatively, D is TRBD1 (5 bases). This clonotype originated in an adult woman who had mild COVID-19 (a few samples of this study predate the infection). Cell type and time point are not known. The CDR3 nucleotides are TGTGCCAGCAGTCCGCCGTTTGGGGGAGTGAACACTGAAGCTTTCTTT. Its protein is CASSPPFGGVNTEAFF.